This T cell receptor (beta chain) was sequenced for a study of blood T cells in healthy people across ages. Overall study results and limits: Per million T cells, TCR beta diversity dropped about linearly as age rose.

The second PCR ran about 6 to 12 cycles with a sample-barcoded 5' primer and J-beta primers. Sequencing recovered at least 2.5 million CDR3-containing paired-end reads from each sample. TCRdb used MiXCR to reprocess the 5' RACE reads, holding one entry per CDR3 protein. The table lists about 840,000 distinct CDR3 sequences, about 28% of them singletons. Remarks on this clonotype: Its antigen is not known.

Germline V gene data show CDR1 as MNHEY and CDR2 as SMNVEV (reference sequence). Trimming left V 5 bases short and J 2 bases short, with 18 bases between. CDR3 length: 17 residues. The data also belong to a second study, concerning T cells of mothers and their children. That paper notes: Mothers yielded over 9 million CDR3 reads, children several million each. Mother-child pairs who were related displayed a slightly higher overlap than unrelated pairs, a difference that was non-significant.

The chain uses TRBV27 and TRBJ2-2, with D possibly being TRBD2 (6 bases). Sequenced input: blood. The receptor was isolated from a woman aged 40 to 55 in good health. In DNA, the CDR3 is TGTGCCAGCAGTCCACTTTTGGGGGGAAGAAACACCGGGGAGCTGTTTTTT. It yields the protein CASSPLLGGRNTGELFF.